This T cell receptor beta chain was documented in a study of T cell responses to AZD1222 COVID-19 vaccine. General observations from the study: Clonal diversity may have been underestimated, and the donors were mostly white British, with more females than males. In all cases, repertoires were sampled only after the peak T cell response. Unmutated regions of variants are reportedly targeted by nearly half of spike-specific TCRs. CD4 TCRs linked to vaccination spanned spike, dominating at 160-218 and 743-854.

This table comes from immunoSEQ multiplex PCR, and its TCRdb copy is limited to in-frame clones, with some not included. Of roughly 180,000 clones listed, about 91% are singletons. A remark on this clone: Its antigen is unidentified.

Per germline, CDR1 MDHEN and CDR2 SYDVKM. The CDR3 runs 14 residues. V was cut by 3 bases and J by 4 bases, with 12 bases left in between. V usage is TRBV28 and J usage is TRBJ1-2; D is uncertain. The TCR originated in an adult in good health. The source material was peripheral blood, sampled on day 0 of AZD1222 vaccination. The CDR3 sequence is CASSLISSSYGYTF. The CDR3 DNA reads TGTGCCAGCAGTTTGATTTCCAGTTCCTATGGCTACACCTTC.